A selection of T cell receptor beta chains follows, all from one sample in a study of intratumoral heterogeneity in liver cancer. This table comes from immunoSEQ multiplex PCR, and its TCRdb copy is limited to in-frame clones, with some not included. This sample has over 3,500 clones, with around half found just once. The sample here was tumor tissue, taken before any cancer treatment. The receptors shown here come from a man aged 65 to 85 with hepatocellular carcinoma. CDR3s include the opening cysteine and the closing phenylalanine or tryptophan. D genes are given only for firm matches. Clone size appears in some rows only: once, few, many, or a class for an expanded clone.

d_gene,v_gene,j_gene,abundance,CDR3aa,CDR3nt
TRBD1,TRBV28,TRBJ1-2,NA,CASSSRQGYYGYTF,TGTGCCAGCAGTAGCCGACAGGGGTACTATGGCTACACCTTC
NA,TRBV7-3,TRBJ2-1,medium-sized,CASSSAGTEQFF,TGTGCCAGCAGCTCAGCAGGGACGGAGCAGTTCTTC
TRBD1,TRBV28,TRBJ1-6,NA,CASSWDRDNSPLHF,TGTGCCAGCAGTTGGGACAGAGATAATTCACCCCTCCACTTT
NA,TRBV2,TRBJ2-5,few,CASKPGPEETQYF,TGTGCCAGCAAACCGGGACCAGAAGAGACCCAGTACTTC
NA,TRBV12-5,TRBJ1-5,NA,CASAPGGRVQPQHF,TGTGCTAGTGCCCCCGGGGGGCGCGTTCAGCCCCAGCATTTT
NA,TRBV12-5,TRBJ2-1,NA,CASGVAHHSYNEQFF,TGTGCTAGTGGAGTAGCGCACCACTCCTACAATGAGCAGTTCTTC
NA,TRBV28,TRBJ2-3,NA,CASSLFRQGTDTQYF,TGTGCCAGCAGTTTATTCCGACAGGGCACAGATACGCAGTATTTT
NA,TRBV24-1,TRBJ2-5,NA,CATSGPGETQYF,TGTGCCACCAGTGGCCCCGGTGAGACCCAGTACTTC
NA,TRBV18,TRBJ2-7,medium-sized,CASSPEAGSPYEQYF,TGTGCCAGCTCACCAGAGGCAGGTTCGCCCTACGAGCAGTACTTC
TRBD2,TRBV27,TRBJ2-1,NA,CASSPPGTSATYNEQFF,TGTGCCAGCAGTCCCCCCGGGACTAGCGCCACATACAATGAGCAGTTCTTC
NA,TRBV12-3/TRBV12-4,TRBJ2-1,NA,CASSLGQGFEQFF,TGTGCCAGCAGTTTAGGCCAGGGCTTCGAGCAGTTCTTC
NA,TRBV12-3/TRBV12-4,TRBJ2-2,NA,CASDSLGTGELFF,TGTGCCAGCGACAGCCTAGGCACCGGGGAGCTGTTTTTT
NA,TRBV12-3/TRBV12-4,TRBJ1-1,NA,CASRLGEGAEAFF,TGTGCCAGCAGATTGGGGGAGGGGGCTGAAGCTTTCTTT
NA,TRBV6-5,TRBJ2-1,NA,CASSPSYGGHNEQFF,TGTGCCAGCAGTCCTTCGTATGGGGGGCACAATGAGCAGTTCTTC
NA,TRBV29-1,TRBJ1-3,few,CSAVGWGPPRGNTIYF,TGCAGCGCCGTGGGGTGGGGGCCTCCGAGAGGAAACACCATATATTTT
NA,TRBV7-2,TRBJ1-5,NA,CASSHSNQPQHF,TGTGCCAGCAGCCATAGCAATCAGCCCCAGCATTTT
NA,TRBV9,TRBJ2-1,once,CASSRTGFNEQFF,TGTGCCAGCAGCCGGACTGGGTTTAATGAGCAGTTCTTC
NA,TRBV19,TRBJ1-3,medium-sized,CASSILRGSVPDGNTIYF,TGTGCCAGTAGTATCCTGCGTGGATCAGTTCCAGATGGAAACACCATATATTTT
TRBD2,TRBV19,TRBJ2-3,NA,CASSIWRGNTDTQYF,TGTGCCAGTAGTATATGGCGGGGGAACACAGATACGCAGTATTTT
TRBD1,TRBV7-3,TRBJ2-7,medium-sized,CASSKTGGYEQYF,TGTGCCAGCAGCAAGACAGGGGGCTACGAGCAGTACTTC
NA,TRBV27,TRBJ1-5,NA,CASSLGDPANRPQHF,TGTGCCAGCAGTCTTGGGGATCCAGCGAATCGGCCCCAGCATTTT
TRBD1,TRBV28,TRBJ1-4,once,CASSSTPGQSIEKLFF,TGTGCCAGCAGCTCGACGCCGGGACAGTCGATTGAAAAACTGTTTTTT
NA,TRBV4-1,TRBJ2-6,NA,CASSHYRGGAGANVLTF,TGCGCCAGCAGCCATTACAGGGGCGGGGCTGGGGCCAACGTCCTGACTTTC
NA,TRBV2,TRBJ2-7,medium-sized,CASSSNGLSDSEQYF,TGTGCCAGCAGTTCAAATGGGCTCTCTGACTCCGAGCAGTACTTC
NA,TRBV7-8,TRBJ1-2,once,CASSFATGVRYGYTF,TGTGCCAGCAGCTTCGCCACGGGAGTTCGATATGGCTACACCTTC
TRBD1,TRBV29-1,TRBJ1-2,few,CSVAQGPGRYGYTF,TGCAGCGTCGCACAGGGGCCGGGGAGGTATGGCTACACCTTC
NA,TRBV7-8,TRBJ2-2,NA,CASSFGGGELFF,TGTGCCAGCAGCTTCGGGGGCGGGGAGCTGTTTTTT
TRBD1,TRBV28,TRBJ1-4,NA,CASSFGTANEKLFF,TGTGCCAGCAGTTTCGGGACAGCTAATGAAAAACTGTTTTTT
NA,TRBV28,TRBJ1-1,large,CASSLGETEAFF,TGTGCCAGCAGTTTAGGGGAAACTGAAGCTTTCTTT
TRBD2,TRBV7-2,TRBJ2-7,few,CASSLSFSPTSGGAYEQYF,TGTGCCAGCAGCTTATCCTTTAGCCCTACTAGCGGGGGGGCCTACGAGCAGTACTTC
NA,TRBV15,TRBJ2-3,NA,CATSQGGVGTDTQYF,TGTGCCACCAGCCAGGGCGGGGTTGGCACAGATACGCAGTATTTT
TRBD1,TRBV7-9,TRBJ1-1,NA,CASSVTGDSNTEAFF,TGTGCCAGCAGCGTTACAGGGGACAGTAACACTGAAGCTTTCTTT
NA,TRBV5-1,TRBJ2-3,medium-sized,CASSLGDTSTDTQYF,TGCGCCAGCAGCTTGGGGGACACCAGCACAGATACGCAGTATTTT
NA,TRBV21-1,TRBJ2-1,NA,CASSAPPSATYNEQFF,TGTGCCAGCAGCGCTCCCCCCTCGGCGACCTACAATGAGCAGTTCTTC
TRBD1,TRBV6-6,TRBJ1-1,few,CASSDRGPNTEAFF,TGTGCCAGCTCGGACAGGGGACCGAACACTGAAGCTTTCTTT
NA,TRBV27,TRBJ2-7,few,CASSRRGETYEQYF,TGTGCCAGCAGTAGACGGGGTGAAACCTACGAGCAGTACTTC
TRBD1,TRBV6-6,TRBJ1-5,NA,CAESGQGANQPQHF,TGTGCCGAGTCGGGACAGGGGGCCAATCAGCCCCAGCATTTT
NA,TRBV5-6,TRBJ1-1,NA,CASSLRQSMNTEAFF,TGTGCCAGCAGCCTACGGCAGAGCATGAACACTGAAGCTTTCTTT
NA,TRBV6-5,TRBJ1-6,medium-sized,CASKRGLDNSPLHF,TGTGCCAGCAAGAGGGGACTGGATAATTCACCCCTCCACTTT
NA,TRBV19,TRBJ2-1,medium-sized,CASSPRTVSHNEQFF,TGTGCCAGTAGTCCCAGGACCGTCTCTCACAATGAGCAGTTCTTC
TRBD1,TRBV2,TRBJ2-6,NA,CASGGGQGDGSGANVLTF,TGTGCCAGCGGTGGGGGACAGGGCGATGGCTCTGGGGCCAACGTCCTGACTTTC
NA,TRBV6-5,TRBJ2-5,NA,CASSHRTAQETQYF,TGTGCCAGCAGTCACCGGACAGCGCAAGAGACCCAGTACTTC
NA,TRBV5-1,TRBJ1-3,NA,CASSLAHGGGNTIYF,TGCGCCAGCAGCTTGGCTCATGGGGGTGGAAACACCATATATTTT
NA,TRBV7-2,TRBJ2-7,NA,CASSPVPGAYEQYF,TGTGCCAGCAGCCCCGTCCCGGGGGCATACGAGCAGTACTTC
NA,TRBV19,TRBJ1-5,once,CASSITNQPQHF,TGTGCCAGTAGTATTACGAATCAGCCCCAGCATTTT
NA,TRBV30,TRBJ2-7,few,CAWSVRYEQYF,TGTGCCTGGAGTGTAAGGTACGAGCAGTACTTC
NA,TRBV10-3,TRBJ1-2,once,CAISESTYGANYGYTF,TGTGCCATCAGTGAGTCGACGTACGGAGCTAACTATGGCTACACCTTC
NA,TRBV10-3,TRBJ2-5,NA,CAISEGQKETQYF,TGTGCCATCAGTGAGGGACAGAAAGAGACCCAGTACTTC